The 4 T cell receptor beta chains in this list originate from one sample, sequenced in a study of cytomegalovirus exposure and HLA in healthy donors. The PCR made use of 60 Vbeta and 13 Jbeta primers. Only in-frame clones appear in the TCRdb table, and some are missing; sequencing was by immunoSEQ multiplex PCR. This table has approximately 73,000 clones, under 70% appearing once. Sequences were obtained from PBMCs. The receptor set was obtained from a man aged 25 to 40 in good health and CMV-seropositive.

V usage is TRBV7-3 and J usage is TRBJ2-2; TRBD1 is a possible D gene (6 bases). V was clipped by 5 bases and J by 4 bases, with 14 bases between them. This CDR3 contains 15 residues. Germline-derived CDR1 and CDR2 are SGHTA and FQGTGA. CDR3 in DNA: TGTGCCAGCAGCCCGACAGGTCGGTCCACCGGGGAGCTGTTTTTT. Its protein product is CASSPTGRSTGELFF.

This chain links TRBV15 with TRBJ2-3; TRBD1 matches at 9 bases. Germline V lookup: CDR1 LNHNV, CDR2 YYDKDF (reference sequence). V gave up 2 bases and J gave up 1 base; unmatched junction bases: 7. CDR3 size: 17 residues. The CDR3 loop is CATSRSKQGARTDTQYF. CDR3 DNA: TGTGCCACCAGCAGATCTAAACAGGGGGCTCGCACAGATACGCAGTATTTT.

The table lists this clone with a count of one. The V gene is TRBV4-3, the J gene TRBJ2-5; 9 nucleotides match TRBD1. The CDR3 has 15 residues. V was clipped by 0 bases and J by 5 bases; unmatched bases: 4. Looked up from germline, CDR1 is LGHNA and CDR2 is YSLEER. The CDR3 DNA sequence: TGCGCCAGCAGCCAAGATCTAGGACAGGGGGAGACCCAGTACTTC. Its translation is CASSQDLGQGETQYF.

The CDR3 DNA sequence: TGTGCCAGCAGCTTAGGGGACAGGGGCCCAGAGACCCAGTACTTC. Translated, it gives CASSLGDRGPETQYF. The chain combines TRBV7-9 with TRBJ2-5; TRBD1 matches 10 bases. V trimming: 1 base; J trimming: 4 bases; junction bases outside the gene matches: 3. CDR3 length: 15 residues. CDR1 and CDR2 (germline): SEHNR, FQNEAQ (reference sequence).